Listed below are T cell receptor beta chains from one sample, sequenced in a study of a mutant IDH1 vaccine in newly diagnosed glioma. Their recognized antigens are unknown. Sequenced by immunoSEQ multiplex PCR; TCRdb stores in-frame clones only, minus some. The sample lists 25,000 to 35,000 clones; 70% to 90% were seen once. The source material was PBMCs, sampled from a glioma patient whose treatment included an IDH1 peptide vaccine. The receptors come from a man aged 35 to 55 with glioma. The CDR3 runs from the conserved cysteine through the conserved F or W. The D gene is left open where the match is weak. Clone size is given for some rows only: seen once, a few or many times, or a class if the clone is expanded.

v_gene: TRBV4-2
abundance: once
j_gene: TRBJ2-7
d_gene: TRBD2
CDR3nt: TGTGCCAGCAGCCAAGACGGGACTAGCGGTTACGAGCAGTACTTC
CDR3aa: CASSQDGTSGYEQYF

v_gene: TRBV11-2
abundance: NA
j_gene: TRBJ2-2
d_gene: TRBD1
CDR3nt: TGTGCCAGCAGCACCGGGACAGCCATGGCCGGGGAGCTGTTTTTT
CDR3aa: CASSTGTAMAGELFF

v_gene: TRBV30
abundance: NA
j_gene: TRBJ2-2
d_gene: NA
CDR3nt: TGTGCCTGGAGCCCAGGGGTCACCGGGGAGCTGTTTTTT
CDR3aa: CAWSPGVTGELFF

v_gene: TRBV10-3
abundance: NA
j_gene: TRBJ1-2
d_gene: NA
CDR3nt: TGTGCCATCAGTGGGACTAACTATGGCTACACCTTC
CDR3aa: CAISGTNYGYTF

v_gene: TRBV2
abundance: NA
j_gene: TRBJ1-5
d_gene: NA
CDR3nt: TGTGCCAGCACCGAGGGGGTCAGTCATCCCCAGCATTTT
CDR3aa: CASTEGVSHPQHF

v_gene: TRBV7-2
abundance: NA
j_gene: TRBJ2-1
d_gene: NA
CDR3nt: TGTGCCAGCAGCCCGGATTCGGGACCCCCGTTCAATGAGCAGTTCTTC
CDR3aa: CASSPDSGPPFNEQFF

v_gene: TRBV6-1
abundance: NA
j_gene: TRBJ2-5
d_gene: NA
CDR3nt: TGTGCCAGCAGTGCTCGGGACCTAGGGGAGACCCAGTACTTC
CDR3aa: CASSARDLGETQYF

v_gene: TRBV4-3
abundance: NA
j_gene: TRBJ2-1
d_gene: NA
CDR3nt: TGCGCCAGCTCCCTTAATTATGAGCAGTTCTTC
CDR3aa: CASSLNYEQFF

v_gene: TRBV11-1
abundance: NA
j_gene: TRBJ2-5
d_gene: NA
CDR3nt: TGTGCCAGCAGCCTGGGGACGTTCCAAGAGACCCAGTACTTC
CDR3aa: CASSLGTFQETQYF

v_gene: TRBV29-1
abundance: few
j_gene: TRBJ2-1
d_gene: NA
CDR3nt: TGCAGCGTTGAGAGGGACGCCGCGAGGGAGCAGTTCTTC
CDR3aa: CSVERDAAREQFF

v_gene: TRBV6-1
abundance: NA
j_gene: TRBJ1-2
d_gene: NA
CDR3nt: TGTGCCAGCACTCTACGCGGGGATGGCTACACCTTC
CDR3aa: CASTLRGDGYTF

v_gene: TRBV18
abundance: few
j_gene: TRBJ2-3
d_gene: TRBD1
CDR3nt: TGTGCCAGCTCACCCGCCGGGACAGGGAACGTCATTACGCAGTATTTT
CDR3aa: CASSPAGTGNVITQYF

v_gene: TRBV13
abundance: NA
j_gene: TRBJ2-5
d_gene: NA
CDR3nt: TGTGCCAGCAGCTCCTGGACTGGAGAGACCCAGTACTTC
CDR3aa: CASSSWTGETQYF

v_gene: TRBV19
abundance: NA
j_gene: TRBJ2-4
d_gene: NA
CDR3nt: TGTGCCAGTAGTCCCAACCGAGGCAGGGGGGCTACTGCCAAAAACATTCAGTACTTC
CDR3aa: CASSPNRGRGATAKNIQYF

v_gene: TRBV28
abundance: NA
j_gene: TRBJ1-2
d_gene: NA
CDR3nt: TGTGCCAGCAGTTTAATGACTTACCCTAACTATGGCTACACCTTC
CDR3aa: CASSLMTYPNYGYTF

v_gene: TRBV10-3
abundance: NA
j_gene: TRBJ1-4
d_gene: NA
CDR3nt: TGTGCCGTGGGCAGCTCTAATGAAAAACTGTTTTTT
CDR3aa: CAVGSSNEKLFF

v_gene: TRBV5-1
abundance: NA
j_gene: TRBJ2-3
d_gene: NA
CDR3nt: TGCGCCAGCAGCCGAAATTCCATTCCACGACAGGCCCTTGGGAGTACAGATACGCAGTATTTT
CDR3aa: CASSRNSIPRQALGSTDTQYF

v_gene: TRBV5-4
abundance: once
j_gene: TRBJ2-3
d_gene: TRBD2
CDR3nt: TGTGCCAGCAGCTCGGGACTAGCGGGGGGTTCTTTCACAGATACGCAGTATTTT
CDR3aa: CASSSGLAGGSFTDTQYF

v_gene: TRBV4-1
abundance: NA
j_gene: TRBJ1-2
d_gene: NA
CDR3nt: TGCGCCAGCAGCCAAGTCTCTGTCGGGTTTGACTATGGCTACACCTTC
CDR3aa: CASSQVSVGFDYGYTF

v_gene: TRBV28
abundance: NA
j_gene: TRBJ2-7
d_gene: NA
CDR3nt: TGTGCCAGCACATCCGGCGGCGGGTTAAGCGAGCAGTACTTC
CDR3aa: CASTSGGGLSEQYF

v_gene: TRBV6-6
abundance: NA
j_gene: TRBJ1-2
d_gene: NA
CDR3nt: TGTGCCAGCAGTTACCTTGGACACTCTAACTATGGCTACACCTTC
CDR3aa: CASSYLGHSNYGYTF

v_gene: TRBV27
abundance: NA
j_gene: TRBJ1-5
d_gene: TRBD1
CDR3nt: TGTGCCAGCAGAACAACAGGGGCGGGAAATCAGCCCCAGCATTTT
CDR3aa: CASRTTGAGNQPQHF

v_gene: TRBV7-2
abundance: NA
j_gene: TRBJ1-2
d_gene: NA
CDR3nt: TGTGCCAGCAGTCCCGACGGTGACTATGGCTACACCTTC
CDR3aa: CASSPDGDYGYTF

v_gene: TRBV28
abundance: NA
j_gene: TRBJ1-2
d_gene: NA
CDR3nt: TGTGCCAGCAGGATGACAGCATATGGCTACACCTTC
CDR3aa: CASRMTAYGYTF

v_gene: TRBV6-1
abundance: few
j_gene: TRBJ1-5
d_gene: NA
CDR3nt: TGTGCCATCTCCCTGGGGGGCCAGCCCCAGCATTTT
CDR3aa: CAISLGGQPQHF

v_gene: TRBV12-5
abundance: NA
j_gene: TRBJ2-3
d_gene: NA
CDR3nt: TGTGCTAGTGCTCCAGGGGTGCGCACAGATACGCAGTATTTT
CDR3aa: CASAPGVRTDTQYF

v_gene: TRBV6-4
abundance: NA
j_gene: TRBJ2-1
d_gene: NA
CDR3nt: TGTGCCAGCAGTGACTCCGAGCCTAATGAGCAGTTCTTC
CDR3aa: CASSDSEPNEQFF

v_gene: TRBV28
abundance: NA
j_gene: TRBJ1-2
d_gene: NA
CDR3nt: TGTGCCAGCAGTTCCGCGACAGGCGGGATCTATGGCTACACCTTC
CDR3aa: CASSSATGGIYGYTF

v_gene: TRBV10-2
abundance: NA
j_gene: TRBJ1-1
d_gene: NA
CDR3nt: TGCGCCAGCAGCCATAGGACAGAGAACACTGAAGCTTTCTTT
CDR3aa: CASSHRTENTEAFF

v_gene: TRBV6-6
abundance: NA
j_gene: TRBJ2-5
d_gene: NA
CDR3nt: TGTGCCAGTGCGGACCGAAAACAAGAGACCCAGTACTTC
CDR3aa: CASADRKQETQYF

v_gene: TRBV30
abundance: NA
j_gene: TRBJ2-1
d_gene: TRBD2
CDR3nt: TGTGCCTGCCCCCAGCGGGGTGACCACAATGAGCAGTTCTTC
CDR3aa: CACPQRGDHNEQFF

v_gene: TRBV4-3
abundance: NA
j_gene: TRBJ2-7
d_gene: TRBD1
CDR3nt: TGCGCCAGCAGCCGGGACAGGGGAAACTACGAGCAGTACTTC
CDR3aa: CASSRDRGNYEQYF

v_gene: TRBV7-3
abundance: NA
j_gene: TRBJ2-3
d_gene: TRBD2
CDR3nt: TGTGCCAGCAGCTCAGGTCCGGAGGCGGGAGGGCCCTCACGAGATACGCAGTATTTT
CDR3aa: CASSSGPEAGGPSRDTQYF

v_gene: TRBV19
abundance: NA
j_gene: TRBJ1-3
d_gene: NA
CDR3nt: TGTGCCAGTAGTCTACAGGGAGGGCCTGGAAACACCATATATTTT
CDR3aa: CASSLQGGPGNTIYF

v_gene: TRBV4-1
abundance: NA
j_gene: TRBJ1-1
d_gene: NA
CDR3nt: TGCGCCAGCAGTAAAAGGGGTACTGAAGCTTTCTTT
CDR3aa: CASSKRGTEAFF

v_gene: TRBV10-1
abundance: medium-sized
j_gene: TRBJ2-1
d_gene: NA
CDR3nt: TGCGCCAGCAGTGGACGGAGTAAGGGATCCTACAATGAGCAGTTCTTC
CDR3aa: CASSGRSKGSYNEQFF

v_gene: TRBV19
abundance: NA
j_gene: TRBJ2-3
d_gene: TRBD2
CDR3nt: TGTGCCAGTAGTATGAGGGCGGGAGGTACAGATACGCAGTATTTT
CDR3aa: CASSMRAGGTDTQYF

v_gene: TRBV11-3
abundance: NA
j_gene: TRBJ2-7
d_gene: TRBD1
CDR3nt: TGTGCCAGCAGCTTAGCGGGGACAGAGTCCTACGAGCAGTACTTC
CDR3aa: CASSLAGTESYEQYF

v_gene: TRBV28
abundance: NA
j_gene: TRBJ1-1
d_gene: NA
CDR3nt: TGTGCCAGCAGTTTATTTGCGGGACAAGGGGGCACTGAAGCTTTCTTT
CDR3aa: CASSLFAGQGGTEAFF

v_gene: TRBV11-3
abundance: NA
j_gene: TRBJ2-5
d_gene: TRBD2
CDR3nt: TGTGCCAGCAGCTTTCGGACTAGCGGGGCTCAAGAGACCCAGTACTTC
CDR3aa: CASSFRTSGAQETQYF

v_gene: TRBV6-4
abundance: NA
j_gene: TRBJ2-3
d_gene: TRBD2
CDR3nt: TGTGCCAGCAGTGACTCTAGCGGGGGGGCGGATACGCAGTATTTT
CDR3aa: CASSDSSGGADTQYF

v_gene: TRBV19
abundance: NA
j_gene: TRBJ1-1
d_gene: NA
CDR3nt: TGTGCCAGTAGTATCCCACAGGGCCGGGGCACTGAAGCTTTCTTT
CDR3aa: CASSIPQGRGTEAFF

v_gene: TRBV28
abundance: NA
j_gene: TRBJ1-2
d_gene: NA
CDR3nt: TGTGCCAGCAGACCTATACAGTTTAACTATGGCTACACCTTC
CDR3aa: CASRPIQFNYGYTF

v_gene: TRBV2
abundance: NA
j_gene: TRBJ1-5
d_gene: TRBD1
CDR3nt: TGTGCCAGCAGATCCGGGACAGGGGCTGGGCCCCAGCATTTT
CDR3aa: CASRSGTGAGPQHF

v_gene: TRBV27
abundance: NA
j_gene: TRBJ2-5
d_gene: NA
CDR3nt: TGTGCCAGCAAAAGGGACGTAGGGACGGAGACCCAGTACTTC
CDR3aa: CASKRDVGTETQYF